A single sample gave rise to the 19 T cell receptor beta chains below, sequenced in a study of radiotherapy plus CTLA-4 blockade in lung cancer. The repertoire was sequenced with immunoSEQ multiplex PCR; TCRdb's copy has only in-frame clones and lacks some. The table has tens of thousands of clones, more than 75% seen once; the top ten hold 15% to 20%. The sequencing used peripheral blood, collected from a patient treated with radiotherapy plus ipilimumab. Receptors were obtained from a human donor with non-small cell lung cancer that progressed on radiotherapy plus ipilimumab.

The chain couples TRBV11-2 to TRBJ2-7; 12 nucleotides align to TRBD1. This CDR3 region has 15 residues. Trimming removed 4 bases from V and 4 bases from J; junction bases left unmatched: 5. Germline V CDR1 and CDR2: SGHAT, FQNNGV. CDR3 residues: CASSSGQGAPYEQYF. The CDR3 nucleotides are TGTGCCAGCAGCTCGGGACAGGGGGCCCCTTACGAGCAGTACTTC.

The J gene is TRBJ2-7, the V gene TRBV5-5, with 7 nucleotides matching TRBD1. V was clipped by 0 bases and J by 3 bases; unmatched bases: 12. This CDR3 spans 17 amino acids. From germline, CDR1 is SGHKS and CDR2 YYEKEE (reference sequence). CDR3 sequence (DNA): TGTGCCAGCAGCTTGGTTAGGGCAGGGGGAACAAACTACGAGCAGTACTTC. It specifies CASSLVRAGGTNYEQYF.

This sequence joins TRBV5-1 and TRBJ2-2; D might be TRBD1 or TRBD2, each matching 6 bases. This CDR3 comprises 16 residues. Trimming left V 1 base short and J 5 bases short, with 15 bases between. Germline V gene data show CDR1 as SGHRS and CDR2 as YFSETQ. The DNA of the CDR3 is TGCGCCAGCAGCTTGTTCGGGGGCGCCGGAACCGGGGAGCTGTTTTTT. This gives the protein CASSLFGGAGTGELFF.

The chain carries TRBV7-2 and TRBJ2-7; the D is unclear. There are 14 residues in the CDR3. CDR1 SGHTA and CDR2 FQGNSA come from the germline V gene. Trimming cost V 1 base and J 0 bases, with 7 bases left between them. The CDR3 DNA reads TGTGCCAGCAGCTTAGTAGGAAGCTCCTACGAGCAGTACTTC. The encoded protein is CASSLVGSSYEQYF.

The chain couples TRBV18 to TRBJ1-4; the match to TRBD1 covers 10 bases. Trimming at V came to 0 bases and at J to 5 bases, leaving 6 bases not matched to a gene. The CDR3 extends over 17 amino acids. CDR1 is KGHSH and CDR2 is LQKENI in the germline V gene. The CDR3: CASSPPTGGIGNEKLFF. CDR3 DNA sequence: TGTGCCAGCTCACCACCGACAGGGGGCATCGGGAATGAAAAACTGTTTTTT.

The V and J genes are TRBV18 and TRBJ2-7; D not resolved. In germline, CDR1 is KGHSH, CDR2 LQKENI. This CDR3 is built from 12 residues. With 3 bases removed from V and 2 bases from J, the gap between germline ends came to 5 bases. The CDR3 loop reads CASSPRPYEQYF. The CDR3 DNA sequence: TGTGCCAGCTCACCCCGGCCCTACGAGCAGTACTTC. The full variable domain, rest sourced from reference TRBV18 and TRBJ2-7, is NAGVMQNPRHLVRRRGQEARLRCSPMKGHSHVYWYRQLPEEGLKFMVYLQKENIIDESGMPKERFSAEFPKEGPSILRIQQVVRGDSAAYFCASSPRPYEQYFGPGTRLTVT.

The chain employs TRBV12-5 and TRBJ2-7; 10 bases align to TRBD1. Looked up from germline, CDR1 is LGHNT and CDR2 is FRNRAP. The ends lost 6 bases at V and 4 bases at J; junction bases unmatched: 6. The length of the CDR3 is 14 residues. This CDR3 reads CASGPGTGEYEQYF. DNA for the CDR3: TGTGCTAGTGGGCCCGGGACAGGGGAATACGAGCAGTACTTC. Looking up the rest from reference TRBV12-5 and TRBJ2-7 gives the full variable domain: DARVTQTPRHKVTEMGQEVTMRCQPILGHNTVFWYRQTMMQGLELLAYFRNRAPLDDSGMPKDRFSAEMPDATLATLKIQPSEPRDSAVYFCASGPGTGEYEQYFGPGTRLTVT.

The chain has TRBV18 and TRBJ1-4; D is unclear. In germline, CDR1 is KGHSH, CDR2 LQKENI. The V end was cut by 3 bases, the J end by 8 bases, with 7 bases between. CDR3 length: 12 residues. The CDR3 bases are TGTGCCAGCTCACCGGGAATGGAAAAACTGTTTTTT. The encoded protein is CASSPGMEKLFF. Drawing the rest from reference TRBV18 and TRBJ1-4, the complete variable domain is NAGVMQNPRHLVRRRGQEARLRCSPMKGHSHVYWYRQLPEEGLKFMVYLQKENIIDESGMPKERFSAEFPKEGPSILRIQQVVRGDSAAYFCASSPGMEKLFFGSGTQLSVL.

The V gene is TRBV6-5, the J gene TRBJ1-2; 11 bases align to TRBD1. CDR1 MNHEY and CDR2 SVGAGI come from the germline V gene. The CDR3 covers 14 residues. J lost 4 bases, V lost 3 bases, and 1 base had no gene match. The chain's CDR3 is CASSYGTGGYGYTF. CDR3 DNA: TGTGCCAGCAGTTATGGGACAGGGGGCTATGGCTACACCTTC.

The chain links TRBV6-5 to TRBJ1-2; possibly TRBD1 for D (5 bases). Germline CDR1 MNHEY, CDR2 SVGAGI. The CDR3 sequence is 12 residues long. V shed 10 bases and J shed 0 bases, with 9 bases lying between them. The CDR3 DNA follows: TGTGCCACAAAAGGGGCTAACTATGGCTACACCTTC. Encoded protein: CATKGANYGYTF.

This sequence joins TRBV5-4 and TRBJ2-7, with D hard to call. CDR1 and CDR2 (germline): SGHNT, YYREEE (reference sequence). V was cut by 0 bases and J by 1 base, with 8 bases left in between. There are 14 residues in the CDR3. The CDR3 sequence is CASSLEAQSYEQYF. CDR3 DNA sequence: TGTGCCAGCAGCTTGGAAGCGCAATCCTACGAGCAGTACTTC.

This clone was observed a few times. The chain carries TRBV25-1 and TRBJ1-2; D call uncertain. The CDR3 spans 12 residues. Per the germline V gene, CDR1 is MGHDK and CDR2 is SYGVNS. V lost 3 bases, J lost 2 bases, and 4 bases lay in between. Here the CDR3 reads CASSDQNYGYTF. DNA of the CDR3: TGTGCCAGCAGTGACCAGAACTATGGCTACACCTTC.

The chain is built from TRBV14 and TRBJ1-3; no reliable D call. V shed 1 base and J shed 0 bases, with 10 bases lying between them. CDR3 length: 16 amino acids. Germline CDR1 SGHDN, CDR2 FVKESK. The CDR3 here is CASSQGYRNSGNTIYF. As DNA, the CDR3 is TGTGCCAGCAGCCAAGGATACAGAAACTCTGGAAACACCATATATTTT.

This clone was counted between two and nine times. This chain links TRBV7-2 with TRBJ2-1; 9 bases match TRBD1. This CDR3 region has 15 residues. With 7 bases clipped from V and 4 bases from J, the junction kept 8 bases outside the gene matches. Germline V CDR1 and CDR2: SGHTA, FQGNSA. CDR3 bases: TGTGCCAGCACCCCAGACAGGGGGAAATACAATGAGCAGTTCTTC. This translates into CASTPDRGKYNEQFF.

This sequence joins TRBV30 and TRBJ2-7, with D perhaps TRBD1 (6 bases). The germline V gene has CDR1 GTSNPN and CDR2 SVGIG (reference sequence). CDR3 size: 15 residues. The V and J ends lost 0 bases and 5 bases respectively, with 17 bases between them. The CDR3 spells CAWSVQGPTRHEQYF. The CDR3 coding sequence is TGTGCCTGGAGTGTACAGGGACCCACTCGGCACGAGCAGTACTTC. The variable domain in full, with the rest retrieved from reference TRBV30 and TRBJ2-7, is SQTIHQWPATLVQPVGSPLSLECTVEGTSNPNLYWYRQAAGRGLQLLFYSVGIGQISSEVPQNLSASRPQDRQFILSSKKLLLSDSGFYLCAWSVQGPTRHEQYFGPGTRLTVT.

The gene calls are TRBV28 and TRBJ1-2; TRBD1 matches 8 bases. The V segment lost 5 bases and the J segment 0 bases; nucleotides outside the gene matches: 8. The CDR3 spans 16 residues. Germline CDR1 MDHEN, CDR2 SYDVKM. The CDR3 protein is CASSLTGGSTNYGYTF. In DNA, the CDR3 is TGTGCCAGCAGTCTTACAGGGGGGTCGACTAACTATGGCTACACCTTC.

This clone was counted between two and nine times. The V call is TRBV18, the J call TRBJ2-3; 8 positions agree with TRBD2. The CDR3 runs 12 residues. CDR1 and CDR2 from the germline V gene are KGHSH and LQKENI. Losses at the gene ends were 8 bases for V and 5 bases for J; bases not matched to a gene: 3. The CDR3: CASERGKDTQYF. CDR3 DNA: TGTGCCAGCGAGCGGGGGAAAGATACGCAGTATTTT.

This clone has just one count. The V and J genes are TRBV15 and TRBJ2-5; 11 bases are shared with TRBD2. The length of the CDR3 is 15 residues. V was pared by 3 bases and J by 5 bases, with 5 bases of the junction left unmatched. Germline V gives CDR1 LNHNV, CDR2 YYDKDF (reference sequence). For the CDR3, the DNA is TGTGCCACCAGCAGGCTAGCGGGAGGCAGGGAGACCCAGTACTTC. It encodes CATSRLAGGRETQYF.

The CDR3 DNA reads as TGCGCCAGCAGTATCCCGACAGGGATGGCCGGGGAGCTGTTTTTT. It translates to CASSIPTGMAGELFF. J is TRBJ2-2 and V is TRBV5-1, with 7 nucleotides matching TRBD1. CDR1 and CDR2 from the germline V gene are SGHRS and YFSETQ. The CDR3 has 15 residues. V shed 5 bases, J shed 6 bases, and the junction held 10 bases outside the gene matches.